Below are 14 T cell receptor beta chains sequenced from a single sample in a study of blood T cell repertoires in COVID-19. Assay: immunoSEQ multiplex PCR; the TCRdb copy retains only in-frame clones and omits some. The table includes roughly 81,000 clones, approximately 86% detected once. Sequenced: peripheral blood. The receptors here all came from an elderly woman with COVID-19, enrolled during active disease.

This chain links TRBV5-6 with TRBJ2-7, with 7 bases matching TRBD2. CDR3 length: 15 residues. From germline, CDR1 is SGHDT and CDR2 YYEEEE. Germline trimming cut 1 base from V and 4 bases from J; bases unmatched to any gene: 8. The CDR3 loop is CASSLRTAGRYEQYF. The CDR3 region has the DNA TGTGCCAGCAGCTTGAGAACAGCGGGGAGGTACGAGCAGTACTTC.

The chain couples TRBV10-3 to TRBJ2-2; TRBD1 agrees at 7 bases. V shed 11 bases and J 3 bases; nucleotides not matched to a gene: 6. The CDR3 is 13 residues long. CDR1 ENHRY and CDR2 SYGVKD come from the germline V gene. CDR3 residues: CALGTADTGELFF. CDR3 in DNA: TGTGCCTTGGGGACAGCCGACACCGGGGAGCTGTTTTTT.

The chain uses TRBV18 and TRBJ1-3, with D unresolved. The germline V gene encodes CDR1 KGHSH and CDR2 LQKENI. V was clipped by 3 bases and J by 0 bases, with 9 bases between them. The CDR3 covers 15 residues. The CDR3 bases are TGTGCCAGCTCACCTCTAAGTGCCTCTGGAAACACCATATATTTT. Encoded protein: CASSPLSASGNTIYF.

The chain joins TRBV20-1 to TRBJ1-1, with D uncertain. Deletions cut 4 bases from V and 4 bases from J, with 7 bases between. The length of the CDR3 is 11 residues. The germline V gene has CDR1 DFQATT and CDR2 SNEGSKA (reference sequence). The CDR3 region has the DNA TGCAGTGCTATCAGACTCACTGAAGCTTTCTTT. It encodes CSAIRLTEAFF.

The chain uses TRBV15 and TRBJ2-7; D is perhaps TRBD1 (6 bases). Trimming left V 0 bases short and J 5 bases short, with 11 bases between. Germline CDR1 LNHNV, CDR2 YYDKDF (reference sequence). This CDR3 has 14 residues. The CDR3: CATSRDRGIHEQYF. CDR3 coding DNA: TGTGCCACCAGCAGAGACAGGGGAATCCACGAGCAGTACTTC.

The chain joins TRBV21-1 to TRBJ1-2; the table's D call, TRBD1, was not checked against the DNA. TRBV21-1 is classified as a pseudogene. The CDR3 covers 15 residues. In DNA, the CDR3 is TGTGCCAGCAGCAACCAGGCCCCAGCTAACTATGGCTACACCTTC. Its protein product is CASSNQAPANYGYTF.

The rearrangement joins TRBV6-5 to TRBJ2-7; D might be TRBD2 (6 bases). There are 15 residues in the CDR3. The ends were cut back, 0 bases at V and 2 bases at J, with 11 bases in the middle. CDR1 and CDR2 (germline): MNHEY, SVGAGI. The CDR3 here is CASSYSPGETYEQYF. The CDR3 bases are TGTGCCAGCAGTTACTCGCCGGGAGAAACCTACGAGCAGTACTTC.

CDR3 bases: TGCGCCAGCAGCGCGGACAGGATCAATCAGCCCCAGCATTTT. Amino acids: CASSADRINQPQHF. The chain employs TRBV5-1 and TRBJ1-5; 7 bases agree with TRBD1. With 4 bases clipped from V and 3 bases from J, the junction kept 4 bases outside the gene matches. Germline V gene data show CDR1 as SGHRS and CDR2 as YFSETQ. This CDR3 is 14 amino acids long.

This clone was picked up one time. The rearrangement uses TRBV4-2 and TRBJ2-3; 9 bases are shared with TRBD1. The CDR3 extends over 17 amino acids. Germline loops: CDR1 LGHNA, CDR2 YNFKEQ. Germline trimming cut 1 base from V and 3 bases from J; bases unmatched to any gene: 8. The CDR3 loop reads CASSQGNRGRVTDTQYF. DNA of the CDR3: TGTGCCAGCAGCCAAGGGAACAGGGGGCGGGTAACAGATACGCAGTATTTT.

The chain recombines TRBV7-9 with TRBJ2-2; the D gene is possibly TRBD2 (5 bases). With 5 bases removed from V and 7 bases from J, the gap between germline ends came to 8 bases. CDR3 length equals 12 residues. From germline, CDR1 is SEHNR and CDR2 FQNEAQ (reference sequence). CDR3 residues: CASSRRDGELFF. The CDR3 DNA follows: TGTGCCAGCAGCCGACGGGACGGGGAGCTGTTTTTT.

The chain recombines TRBV19 with TRBJ2-7; 11 bases are a match to TRBD2. Germline assignment: CDR1 LNHDA and CDR2 SQIVND (reference sequence). J lost 7 bases, V lost 5 bases, and 10 bases had no gene match. The CDR3 is made up of 15 amino acids. The CDR3 DNA follows: TGTGCCAGTAGTGGGAGACTAGCGGGGATGGGGGAGCAGTACTTC. Protein sequence: CASSGRLAGMGEQYF.

The V gene is TRBV10-3, the J gene TRBJ1-2, with 7 positions matching TRBD1. The CDR3 runs to 11 residues. Germline loops: CDR1 ENHRY, CDR2 SYGVKD. Trimming removed 10 bases from V and 3 bases from J; junction bases left unmatched: 2. The CDR3 region has the DNA TGTGCCACCCAGGGGGACTATGGCTACACCTTC. Translation: CATQGDYGYTF.

This clone was observed a handful of times. The rearrangement links TRBV28 to TRBJ1-2; D may be TRBD1 (6 bases). Deletions cut 7 bases from V and 4 bases from J, with 19 bases between. CDR1 MDHEN and CDR2 SYDVKM come from the germline V gene. The CDR3 has 15 residues. The CDR3 DNA reads as TGTGCCAGCAACTCATGGGGGGGGCGCGTCTATGGCTACACCTTC. Amino acid sequence: CASNSWGGRVYGYTF.

This clone came up a few times. V gene TRBV11-2 combines with J gene TRBJ2-7, with D possibly being TRBD2 (6 bases). The CDR3 is made up of 14 amino acids. Germline lookup yields CDR1 SGHAT and CDR2 FQNNGV. The V gene lost 0 bases and the J gene lost 7 bases, with 13 bases spanning the gap. The CDR3 protein is CASSLDRGLREQYF. The CDR3 nucleotides are TGTGCCAGCAGCTTAGATCGGGGACTCAGGGAGCAGTACTTC.